This T cell receptor beta chain comes out of a study of long-term antiretroviral therapy in people with HIV. It was version v3.0 of the immunoSEQ assay that was run at survey level. Profiling relied on immunoSEQ multiplex PCR, and the TCRdb table lists in-frame clones only, not all of them. The table has around 40,000 clones, just under 95% seen once; the top ten hold roughly 3.6%. Broader study findings: Post-ART samples showed increased diversity that remained below transplant donor control levels.

With respect to this clone: Its antigen remains unidentified.

Everyone in the study who had HIV was treated in the United States. The CDR3 has 15 residues. The germline V gene encodes CDR1 MGHRA and CDR2 YSYEKL. With 1 base clipped from V and 4 bases from J, the junction kept 4 bases outside the gene matches. This specimen was unsorted PBMCs, taken 4.1 years after starting antiretroviral therapy. The rearrangement joins TRBV4-1 to TRBJ1-3, with 7 bases fitting TRBD1. The receptor was isolated from a woman between 45 and 65 years old with HIV. CDR3 nucleotide sequence: TGCGCCAGCAGCCAAGTGGGGACAGTGGGAAACACCATATATTTT. Its translation: CASSQVGTVGNTIYF.